The clone carrying this T cell receptor (beta chain) was seen a few times. What it binds is not known. The data are from a study of T cell repertoires in cytomegalovirus infection. Study in general: It was the public TCR beta signatures that indicated both CMV infection and matching HLA type.

Notes on the study in general: Ex vivo responses were dominated by HLA-C-restricted CMV-specific TCR beta clonotypes. Cumulated frequencies of public TCR beta families served to identify carriers of CMV plus the relevant HLA.

CDR3 size: 14 residues. Germline CDR1 ENHRY, CDR2 SYGVKD. V lost 6 bases and J lost 0, with 9 bases in between. TCRdb called the reads again in MiXCR, with one record for every CDR3 protein. Among about 400,000 distinct CDR3 sequences, approximately 18% were seen once, and the ten largest hold roughly 9%. The chain links TRBV10-3 to TRBJ2-1; tentatively, D is TRBD2 (5 bases). The sequenced sample consisted of PBMCs. The sequence was obtained from a human donor in good health (CMV status not recorded). Some clones in this sample may be carry-over from other donors' samples. As DNA, the CDR3 is TGTGCCATCAGCCGTACTAGCTCCTACAATGAGCAGTTCTTC. This codes for CAISRTSSYNEQFF.